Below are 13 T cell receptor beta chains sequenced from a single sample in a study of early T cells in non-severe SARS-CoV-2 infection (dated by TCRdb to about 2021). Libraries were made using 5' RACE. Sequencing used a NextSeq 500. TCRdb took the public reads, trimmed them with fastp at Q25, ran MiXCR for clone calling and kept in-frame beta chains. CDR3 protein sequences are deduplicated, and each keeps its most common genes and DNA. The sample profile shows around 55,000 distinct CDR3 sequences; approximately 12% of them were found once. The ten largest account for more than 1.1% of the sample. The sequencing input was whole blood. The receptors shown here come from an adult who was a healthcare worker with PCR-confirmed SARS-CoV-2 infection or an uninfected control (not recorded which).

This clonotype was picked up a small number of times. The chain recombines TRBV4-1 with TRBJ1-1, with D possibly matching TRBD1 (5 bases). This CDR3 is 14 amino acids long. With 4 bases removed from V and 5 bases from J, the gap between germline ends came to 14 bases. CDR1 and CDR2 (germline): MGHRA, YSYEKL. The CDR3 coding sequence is TGCGCCAGCAGCCCCCCTCTCCGACAGACTGAAGCTTTCTTT. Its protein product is CASSPPLRQTEAFF.

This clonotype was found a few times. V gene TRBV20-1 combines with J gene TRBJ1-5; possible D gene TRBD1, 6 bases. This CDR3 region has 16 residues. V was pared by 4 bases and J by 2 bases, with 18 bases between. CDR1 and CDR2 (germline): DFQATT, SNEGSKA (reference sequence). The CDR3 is CSAKTGGLLGNQPQHF. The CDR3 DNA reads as TGCAGTGCTAAGACCGGGGGGCTTCTGGGCAATCAGCCCCAGCATTTT.

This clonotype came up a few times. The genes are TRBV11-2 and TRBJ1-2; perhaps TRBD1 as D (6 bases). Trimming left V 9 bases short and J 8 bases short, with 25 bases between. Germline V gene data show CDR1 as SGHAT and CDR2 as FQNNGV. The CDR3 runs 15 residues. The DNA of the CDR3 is TGTGCCAGTCACAGGGCCCCAACCTTTCTTACGGGCTACACCTTC. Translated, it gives CASHRAPTFLTGYTF.

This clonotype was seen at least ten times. Written as DNA, the CDR3 is TGTGCCAGCAGCTCCCCCGGGACTAGCGGGGGGACGCCCTACAATGAGCAGTTCTTC. Residues: CASSSPGTSGGTPYNEQFF. The V and J genes are TRBV7-3 and TRBJ2-1, with 15 bases matching TRBD2. J was trimmed by 2 bases and V by 4 bases; bases with no gene match: 9. Germline CDR1 and CDR2: SGHTA and FQGTGA. The CDR3 length is 19 residues.

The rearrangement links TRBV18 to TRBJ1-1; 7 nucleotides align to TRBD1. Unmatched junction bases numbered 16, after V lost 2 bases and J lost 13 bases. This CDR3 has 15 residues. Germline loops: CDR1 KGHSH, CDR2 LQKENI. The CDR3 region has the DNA TGTGCCAGCTCACCAAATAGGGACAGCTCGGATGGTAATTTCTTT. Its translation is CASSPNRDSSDGNFF.

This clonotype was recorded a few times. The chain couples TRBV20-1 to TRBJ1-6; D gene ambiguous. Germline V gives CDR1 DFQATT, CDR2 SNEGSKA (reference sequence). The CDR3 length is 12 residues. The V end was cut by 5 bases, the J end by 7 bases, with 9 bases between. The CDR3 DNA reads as TGCAGTGCTGAGGTGGGGAATTCACCCCTCCACTTT. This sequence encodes CSAEVGNSPLHF.

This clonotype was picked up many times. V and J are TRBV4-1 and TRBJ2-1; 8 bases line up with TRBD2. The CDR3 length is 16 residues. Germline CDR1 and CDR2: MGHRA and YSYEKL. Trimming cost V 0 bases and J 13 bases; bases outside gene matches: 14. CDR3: CASSQEEGTRGSLQFF. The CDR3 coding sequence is TGCGCCAGCAGCCAAGAAGAGGGGACTAGAGGGAGTCTACAGTTCTTC.

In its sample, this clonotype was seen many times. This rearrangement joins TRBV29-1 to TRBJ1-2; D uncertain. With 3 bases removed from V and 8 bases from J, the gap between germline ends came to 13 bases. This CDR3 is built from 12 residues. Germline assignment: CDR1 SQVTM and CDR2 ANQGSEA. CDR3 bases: TGCAGCGTTGACGTAGATTATGCGGGCTACACCTTC. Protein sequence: CSVDVDYAGYTF.

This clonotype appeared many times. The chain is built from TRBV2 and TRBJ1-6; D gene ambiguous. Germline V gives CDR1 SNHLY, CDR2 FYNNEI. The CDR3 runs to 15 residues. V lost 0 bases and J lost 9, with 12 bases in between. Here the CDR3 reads CASSEAELRGSPLHF. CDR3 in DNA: TGTGCCAGCAGTGAAGCGGAGCTCAGAGGTTCACCCCTCCACTTT.

CDR3 residues: CASSLGLDTQYF. The CDR3 DNA sequence: TGTGCCAGCAGCTTAGGTTTAGATACGCAGTATTTT. V gene TRBV7-2 combines with J gene TRBJ2-3; D gene ambiguous. V lost 1 base, J lost 5 bases, and 4 bases lay in between. The CDR3 is made up of 12 amino acids. Per the germline V gene, CDR1 is SGHTA and CDR2 is FQGNSA.

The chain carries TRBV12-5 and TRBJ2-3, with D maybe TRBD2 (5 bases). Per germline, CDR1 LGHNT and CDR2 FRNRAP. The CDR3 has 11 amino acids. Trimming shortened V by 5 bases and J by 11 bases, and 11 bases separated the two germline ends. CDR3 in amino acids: CASGPGSKQYF. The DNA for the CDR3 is TGTGCTAGTGGTCCGGGGTCGAAGCAGTATTTT.

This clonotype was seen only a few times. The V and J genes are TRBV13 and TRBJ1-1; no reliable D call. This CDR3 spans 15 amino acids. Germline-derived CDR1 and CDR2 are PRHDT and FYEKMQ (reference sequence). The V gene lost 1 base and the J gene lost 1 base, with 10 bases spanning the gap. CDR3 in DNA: TGTGCCAGCAGCTTAGATTTGGGAAGGAACACTGAAGCTTTCTTT. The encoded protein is CASSLDLGRNTEAFF. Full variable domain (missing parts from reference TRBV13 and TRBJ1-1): AAGVIQSPRHLIKEKRETATLKCYPIPRHDTVYWYQQGPGQDPQFLISFYEKMQSDKGSIPDRFSAQQFSDYHSELNMSSLELGDSALYFCASSLDLGRNTEAFFGQGTRLTVV.

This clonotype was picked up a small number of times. The CDR3 DNA sequence: TGTGCCAGCACCAAACCTACAGGGGCCGGCACTGAAGCTTTCTTT. Protein product: CASTKPTGAGTEAFF. V usage is TRBV12-3 or TRBV12-4 and J usage is TRBJ1-1, with 7 bases lining up with TRBD1. This CDR3 contains 15 residues. The V and J ends lost 7 bases and 4 bases, in that order; junction bases with no gene match: 12.